This T cell receptor beta chain was identified during a study of CD8 T cells in Susac syndrome. cDNA came from roughly 0.53 to 1 ug RNA primed by random hexamers. One entry per CDR3 protein results from TCRdb running MiXCR on the immunoSEQ multiplex PCR reads. The profile covers some 170,000 distinct CDR3 sequences, with about 94% appearing a single time and 0.085% to 0.1% taken by the ten largest. Sequenced input: CD4+ T cells from PBMCs. This clonotype was sampled from a human donor with Susac syndrome.

CDR3 nucleotide sequence: TGCGCCAGCAGCGGTAGACAGGGATCCTACGAGCAGTACTTC. As protein: CASSGRQGSYEQYF. V and J are TRBV5-1 and TRBJ2-7; TRBD1 agrees at 7 bases. This CDR3 contains 14 residues. Germline V gene data show CDR1 as SGHRS and CDR2 as YFSETQ. V shed 4 bases, J shed 1 base, and the junction held 5 bases outside the gene matches.